This T cell receptor (beta chain) was observed in a study of shared clonotypes between healthy human individuals. Findings and caveats of the study: Naive subsets usually exceeded memory subsets in estimated richness. A handful of donors showed sharing of roughly 5% of naive CD4 clonotypes.

Germline-derived CDR1 and CDR2 are SGHVS and FQNEAQ. The length of the CDR3 is 15 residues. With 2 bases removed from V and 7 bases from J, the gap between germline ends came to 14 bases. About this clone itself: The antigen is not known.

Naive CD8 populations comprised CD45RO-negative cells positively selected for CCR7, excluding terminally differentiated effector memory CD45RA+ cells. Sequencing was performed with immunoSEQ multiplex PCR; in TCRdb, only in-frame clones are kept and a portion is missing. The sample consists of 550,000 to 750,000 clones, 90% to 95% of them appearing once. This TCR was sampled from a man younger than 40 in good health. Sequencing used naive CD8+ T cells sorted from blood. The chain is built from TRBV7-8 and TRBJ1-4; tentatively, D is TRBD1 (5 bases). The DNA of the CDR3 is TGTGCCAGCAGCTTAAGGTTCCAGGGTCCTGAAAAACTGTTTTTT. It encodes CASSLRFQGPEKLFF.